The clone carrying this T cell receptor (beta chain) rates as medium-sized. The junction had 8 bases not matched to a gene; V was cut back by 4 bases and J by 6 bases. The CDR3 runs 15 residues. The sample originates from a study of spatial heterogeneity in lung cancer. MiXCR, run by TCRdb on the 5' RACE reads, gives a single entry per CDR3 protein. The sample has tens of thousands of distinct CDR3 sequences; 5.5% to 7.5% are singletons. Regarding time point: sample taken at primary tumor resection. Material for sequencing was whole RNA from tumor, nontumor lung or frozen PBMC, left unsorted. This receptor was obtained from a male donor with early-stage non-small cell lung cancer. The V gene is TRBV12-3 or TRBV12-4, the J gene TRBJ2-4; TRBD1 matches 8 bases. This sample comprised PBMCs, obtained at surgery. The CDR3, as DNA: TGTGCCAGCAGTTCAAGGACAGGGTCTATAAACATTCAGTACTTC. Amino acids: CASSSRTGSINIQYF.